The next 9 T cell receptor beta chains were all read from a single sample in a study of PD-1 blockade in classical Hodgkin lymphoma. The sample's time point: cycle 4 day 1 (C4D1), after more than five weeks of nivolumab. Every single patient, without exception, relapsed after autologous stem cell transplantation, and brentuximab vedotin exposure varied. Only in-frame clones appear in the TCRdb table, and some are missing; sequencing was by immunoSEQ multiplex PCR. The table lists 90,000 to 140,000 clones, roughly nine tenths of them singletons. The specimen was peripheral blood mononuclear cells (PBMCs), collected before the fourth cycle of nivolumab. The receptor source for this set is a human donor with classical Hodgkin lymphoma.

This chain links TRBV4-2 with TRBJ2-5; 11 bases agree with TRBD2. The germline V gene has CDR1 LGHNA and CDR2 YNFKEQ. The V segment lost 4 bases and the J segment 0 bases; nucleotides outside the gene matches: 4. The CDR3 extends over 16 amino acids. CDR3 sequence reads: CASSPGTSGYQETQYF. The DNA for the CDR3 is TGTGCCAGCAGCCCCGGGACTAGCGGATACCAAGAGACCCAGTACTTC.

The chain has TRBV13 and TRBJ1-2; D might be TRBD1 (6 bases). Germline V gives CDR1 PRHDT, CDR2 FYEKMQ (reference sequence). This CDR3 region has 15 residues. Trimming removed 6 bases from V and 4 bases from J, with 18 bases in between. Written as DNA, the CDR3 is TGTGCCAGCAGTTACCAAACAGGGACTATCTATGGCTACACCTTC. Residues: CASSYQTGTIYGYTF.

The chain has TRBV7-6 and TRBJ2-2, with D possibly matching TRBD1 (5 bases). V was cut by 1 base and J by 1 base, with 7 bases left in between. CDR3 length equals 15 residues. CDR1 is SGHVS, CDR2 FNYEAQ, per germline. DNA of the CDR3: TGTGCCAGCAGCTTAGTGGGGCGGAACACCGGGGAGCTGTTTTTT. It codes for CASSLVGRNTGELFF.

This clone was detected a few times. The chain joins TRBV2 to TRBJ1-2; no clear D. CDR3 length equals 12 residues. Trimming removed 3 bases from V and 7 bases from J, with 9 bases in between. From germline, CDR1 is SNHLY and CDR2 FYNNEI. CDR3 DNA: TGTGCCAGCAGTGAGGCGTATGGTGGCTACACCTTC. Protein sequence: CASSEAYGGYTF.

The J gene is TRBJ2-2, the V gene TRBV7-9; D unresolved. Germline values: CDR1 SEHNR, CDR2 FQNEAQ (reference sequence). The CDR3 extends over 15 amino acids. Trimming shortened V by 0 bases and J by 4 bases, and 9 bases separated the two germline ends. The CDR3 coding sequence is TGTGCCAGCAGCTTAGCGCGGAGAGTCACCGGGGAGCTGTTTTTT. This codes for CASSLARRVTGELFF.

The V call is TRBV5-1, the J call TRBJ2-7; 7 bases are shared with TRBD1. The CDR3 consists of 14 residues. Looked up from germline, CDR1 is SGHRS and CDR2 is YFSETQ. V was clipped by 1 base and J by 4 bases; unmatched bases: 5. The CDR3 sequence: CASSLLGQKYEQYF. In DNA form, the CDR3 reads TGCGCCAGCAGCTTGTTGGGACAGAAATACGAGCAGTACTTC.

The chain couples TRBV12-5 to TRBJ1-2; a possible D gene is TRBD1 (5 bases). With 5 bases removed from V and 4 bases from J, the gap between germline ends came to 17 bases. Germline CDR1 is LGHNT and CDR2 is FRNRAP. The CDR3 is 15 residues long. CDR3 protein: CASGTPPGRIYGYTF. CDR3 bases: TGTGCTAGTGGTACGCCTCCGGGACGGATCTATGGCTACACCTTC.

V usage is TRBV4-1 and J usage is TRBJ2-1, with D perhaps matching TRBD2 (5 bases). The germline V and J ends were trimmed by 0 bases and 6 bases, with 12 bases remaining between them. Germline loops: CDR1 MGHRA, CDR2 YSYEKL. This CDR3 is 15 amino acids long. The CDR3 DNA sequence: TGCGCCAGCAGCCAAGATCTCACGACTACCAATGAGCAGTTCTTC. Its translation is CASSQDLTTTNEQFF.

The V and J genes are TRBV30 and TRBJ2-7, with D unclear. The germline CDR1 and CDR2 sequences are GTSNPN and SVGIG (reference sequence). CDR3 length: 14 residues. The germline V and J ends were trimmed by 5 bases and 1 base, with 15 bases remaining between them. CDR3 amino acids: CAWAITWESYEQYF. The CDR3 DNA follows: TGTGCCTGGGCTATCACTTGGGAATCCTACGAGCAGTACTTC.